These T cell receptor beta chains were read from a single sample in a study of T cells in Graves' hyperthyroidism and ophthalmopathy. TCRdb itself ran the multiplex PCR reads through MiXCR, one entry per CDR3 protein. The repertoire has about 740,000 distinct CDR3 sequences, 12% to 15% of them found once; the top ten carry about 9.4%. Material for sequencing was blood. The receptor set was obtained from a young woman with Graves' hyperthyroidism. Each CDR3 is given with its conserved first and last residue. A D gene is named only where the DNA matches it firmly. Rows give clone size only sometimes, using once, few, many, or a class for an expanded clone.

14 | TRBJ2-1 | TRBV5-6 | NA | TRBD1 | TGTGCCAGCAGCTTCGGGACAGGGATCAATGAGCAGTTCTTC | CASSFGTGINEQFF
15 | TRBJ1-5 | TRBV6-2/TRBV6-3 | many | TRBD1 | TGTGCCAGCAATAACCAGGGGGCGGCTCATCAGCCCCAGCATTTT | CASNNQGAAHQPQHF
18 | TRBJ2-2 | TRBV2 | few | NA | TGTGCCAGCAGTGGATGGACAGCCGGGACTCTGAACACCGGGGAGCTGTTTTTT | CASSGWTAGTLNTGELFF
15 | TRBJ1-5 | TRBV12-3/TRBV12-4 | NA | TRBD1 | TGTGCCAGCAGTCGGGACAGTGGGGTGCGTCAGCCCCAGCATTTT | CASSRDSGVRQPQHF
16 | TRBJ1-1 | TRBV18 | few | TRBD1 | TGTGCCAGCTCACCCCGAAACGGACAGGCGAACACTGAAGCTTTCTTT | CASSPRNGQANTEAFF
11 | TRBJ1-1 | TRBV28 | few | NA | TGTGCCAGCAGTTTACTCCTCGTAGCTTTCTTT | CASSLLLVAFF
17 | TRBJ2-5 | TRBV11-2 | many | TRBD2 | TGTGCCAGTGGACGAGGGACTAGCGGGAGTATAGGAGAGACCCAGTACTTC | CASGRGTSGSIGETQYF
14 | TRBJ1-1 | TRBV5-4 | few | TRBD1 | TGTGCCAGCAGCGAAAGGGGGCTGAACACTGAAGCTTTCTTT | CASSERGLNTEAFF
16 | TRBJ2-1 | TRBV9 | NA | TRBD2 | TGTGCCAGCAGCCCCCGCCCTAGCGGGAGGAACAATGAGCAGTTCTTC | CASSPRPSGRNNEQFF
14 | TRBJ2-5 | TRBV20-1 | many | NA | TGCAGTGCTAGAGTCCCACAGTTGCAAGAGACCCAGTACTTC | CSARVPQLQETQYF
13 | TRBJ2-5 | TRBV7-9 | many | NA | TGTGCCAGCACTCCTCGGGTAGGGGAGACCCAGTACTTC | CASTPRVGETQYF
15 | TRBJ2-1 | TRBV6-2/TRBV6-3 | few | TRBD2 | TGTGCCAGCATGATAGCGGGAGCACGATACAATGAGCAGTTCTTC | CASMIAGARYNEQFF
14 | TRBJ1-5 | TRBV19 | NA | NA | TGTGCCAGTAGTCGGTATGGGGGGGATCAGCCCCAGCATTTT | CASSRYGGDQPQHF
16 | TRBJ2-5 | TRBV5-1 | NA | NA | TGCGCCAGCAGCTTGGATACCAGGAGGATCCGGGAGACCCAGTACTTC | CASSLDTRRIRETQYF
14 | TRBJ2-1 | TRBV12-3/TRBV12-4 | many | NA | TGTGCCAGCAGTGAATACTCATCCTACAATGAGCAGTTCTTC | CASSEYSSYNEQFF
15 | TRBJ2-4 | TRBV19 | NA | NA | TGTGCCAGTGGGGGGGCAGGACTAGCCAAAAACATTCAGTACTTC | CASGGAGLAKNIQYF
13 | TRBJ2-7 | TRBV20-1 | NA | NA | TGCAGTGCTAGAGTTGGGGTCTCCTACGAGCAGTACTTC | CSARVGVSYEQYF
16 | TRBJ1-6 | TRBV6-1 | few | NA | TGTGCCAGCAGTTATTATGCCGACAGCAGGGGTTCACCCCTCCACTTT | CASSYYADSRGSPLHF
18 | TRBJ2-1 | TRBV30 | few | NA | TGTGCCTGGAGTAGAGGGATCCAATTGGGAGTTGGTGAGGAAGAGCAGTTCTTC | CAWSRGIQLGVGEEEQFF
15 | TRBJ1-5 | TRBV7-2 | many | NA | TGTGCCAGCAGCTCGAGACGTGGGGGCAATCAGCCCCAGCATTTT | CASSSRRGGNQPQHF
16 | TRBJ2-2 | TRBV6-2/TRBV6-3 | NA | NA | TGTGCCAGCAGTTACGGCGTAAAAACGAACACCGGGGAGCTGTTTTTT | CASSYGVKTNTGELFF
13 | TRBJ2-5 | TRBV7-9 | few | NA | TGTGCCAGCAGCTTAGGTGCCCCAACGACCCAGTACTTC | CASSLGAPTTQYF
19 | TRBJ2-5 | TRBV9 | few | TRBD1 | TGTGCCAGCAGCTTCTTCGACAGGGTAGGACCTTCACCTCAAGAGACCCAGTACTTC | CASSFFDRVGPSPQETQYF
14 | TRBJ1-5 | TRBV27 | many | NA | TGTGCCAGCAGTTTAGAGGGACGCAATCAGCCCCAGCATTTT | CASSLEGRNQPQHF
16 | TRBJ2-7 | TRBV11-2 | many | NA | TGTGCCAGCAGCTCTATGGAGGGACCTAACTCCTACGAGCAGTACTTC | CASSSMEGPNSYEQYF
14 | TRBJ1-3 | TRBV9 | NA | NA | TGTGCCAGCACCCGGACGGACTCTGGAAACACCATATATTTT | CASTRTDSGNTIYF